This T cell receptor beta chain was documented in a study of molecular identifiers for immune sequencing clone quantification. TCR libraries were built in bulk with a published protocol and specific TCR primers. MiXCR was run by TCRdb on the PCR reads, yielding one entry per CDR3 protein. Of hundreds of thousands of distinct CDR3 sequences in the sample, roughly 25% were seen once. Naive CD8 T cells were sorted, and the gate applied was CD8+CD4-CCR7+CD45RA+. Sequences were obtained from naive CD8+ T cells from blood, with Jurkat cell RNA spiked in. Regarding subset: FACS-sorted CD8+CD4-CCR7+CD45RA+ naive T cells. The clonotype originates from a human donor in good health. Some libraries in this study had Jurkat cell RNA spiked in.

This CDR3 reads CASSVEPADYEQYF. The CDR3 bases are TGTGCCAGCAGCGTAGAACCAGCCGATTACGAGCAGTACTTC. J is TRBJ2-7 and V is TRBV9; no reliable D call. The germline V gene has CDR1 SGDLS and CDR2 YYNGEE. The CDR3 is 14 amino acids. Trimming left V 0 bases short and J 4 bases short, with 11 bases between.